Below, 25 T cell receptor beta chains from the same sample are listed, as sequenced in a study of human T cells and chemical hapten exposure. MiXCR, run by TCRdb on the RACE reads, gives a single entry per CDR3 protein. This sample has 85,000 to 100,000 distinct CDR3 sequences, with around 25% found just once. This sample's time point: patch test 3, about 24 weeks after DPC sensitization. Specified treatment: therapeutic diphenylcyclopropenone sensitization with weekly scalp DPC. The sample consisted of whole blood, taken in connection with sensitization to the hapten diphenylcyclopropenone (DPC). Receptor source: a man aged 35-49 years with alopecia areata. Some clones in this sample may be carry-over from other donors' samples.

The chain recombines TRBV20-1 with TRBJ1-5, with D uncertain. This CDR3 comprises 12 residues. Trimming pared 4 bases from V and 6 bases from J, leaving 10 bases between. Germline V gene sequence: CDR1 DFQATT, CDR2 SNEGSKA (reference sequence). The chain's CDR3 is CSATRSGQPQHF. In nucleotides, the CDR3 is TGCAGTGCTACCCGTTCCGGTCAGCCCCAGCATTTT.

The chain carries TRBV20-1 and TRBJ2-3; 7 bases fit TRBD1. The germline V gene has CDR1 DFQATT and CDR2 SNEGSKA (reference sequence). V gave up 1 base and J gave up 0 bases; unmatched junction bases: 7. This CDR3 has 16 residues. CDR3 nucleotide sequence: TGCAGTGCTAGAGCTGGACAGGTCAAGAGCACAGATACGCAGTATTTT. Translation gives CSARAGQVKSTDTQYF.

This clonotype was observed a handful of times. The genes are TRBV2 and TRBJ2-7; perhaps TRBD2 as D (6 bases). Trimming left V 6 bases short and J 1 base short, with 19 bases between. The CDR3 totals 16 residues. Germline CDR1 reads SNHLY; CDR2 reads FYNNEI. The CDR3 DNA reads TGTGCCAGCAGCCCGCCGGGACTGTCTTTGTCCTACGAGCAGTACTTC. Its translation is CASSPPGLSLSYEQYF.

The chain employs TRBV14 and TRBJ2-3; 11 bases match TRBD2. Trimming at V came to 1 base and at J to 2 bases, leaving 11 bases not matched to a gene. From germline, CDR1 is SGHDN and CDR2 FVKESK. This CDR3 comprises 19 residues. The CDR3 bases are TGTGCCAGCAGCCAAGTTTATGGAACTAGCGGGGGAAACACAGATACGCAGTATTTT. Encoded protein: CASSQVYGTSGGNTDTQYF.

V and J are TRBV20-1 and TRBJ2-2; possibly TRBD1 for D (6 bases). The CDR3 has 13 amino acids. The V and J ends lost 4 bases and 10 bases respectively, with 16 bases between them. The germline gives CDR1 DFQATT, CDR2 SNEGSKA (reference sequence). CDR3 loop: CSATDRRPEELFF. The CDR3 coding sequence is TGCAGTGCTACTGACAGGAGGCCGGAGGAGCTGTTTTTT.

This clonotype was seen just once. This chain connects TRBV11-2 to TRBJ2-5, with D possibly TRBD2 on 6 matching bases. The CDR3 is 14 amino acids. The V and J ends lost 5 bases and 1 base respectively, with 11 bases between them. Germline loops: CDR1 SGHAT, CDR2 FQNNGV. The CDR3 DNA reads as TGTGCCAGCAGCCCGGGGAGGACCCAAGAGACCCAGTACTTC. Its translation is CASSPGRTQETQYF.

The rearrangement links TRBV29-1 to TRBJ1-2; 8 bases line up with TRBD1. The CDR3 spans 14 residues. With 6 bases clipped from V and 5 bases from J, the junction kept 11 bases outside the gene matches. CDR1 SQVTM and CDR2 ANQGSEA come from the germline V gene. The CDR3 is CSVNGQGGNYGYTF. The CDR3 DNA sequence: TGCAGCGTCAACGGACAGGGTGGTAATTATGGCTACACCTTC. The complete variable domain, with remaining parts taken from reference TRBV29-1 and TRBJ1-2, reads SAVISQKPSRDICQRGTSLTIQCQVDSQVTMMFWYRQQPGQSLTLIATANQGSEATYESGFVIDKFPISRPNLTFSTLTVSNMSPEDSSIYLCSVNGQGGNYGYTFGSGTRLTVV.

The CDR3 DNA follows: TGTGCCAGCAGTCGGGACTCCAGCCATCAGCCCCAGCATTTT. This gives the protein CASSRDSSHQPQHF. The chain is built from TRBV6-5 and TRBJ1-5; a weak D match, TRBD1 (5 bases). The germline CDR1 and CDR2 sequences are MNHEY and SVGAGI. Trimming took off 5 bases at V and 5 bases at J, with 13 bases between the two ends. This CDR3 is 14 amino acids long.

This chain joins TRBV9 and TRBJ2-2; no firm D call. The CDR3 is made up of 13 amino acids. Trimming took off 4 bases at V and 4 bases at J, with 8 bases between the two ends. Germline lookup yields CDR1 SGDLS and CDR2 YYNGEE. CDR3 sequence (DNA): TGTGCCAGCAGCCCGGCTCTCACCGGGGAGCTGTTTTTT. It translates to CASSPALTGELFF.

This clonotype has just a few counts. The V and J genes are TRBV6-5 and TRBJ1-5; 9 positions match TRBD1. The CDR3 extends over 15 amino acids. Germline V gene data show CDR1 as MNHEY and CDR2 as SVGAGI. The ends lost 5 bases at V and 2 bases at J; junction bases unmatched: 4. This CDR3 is CASSQDRGGNQPQHF. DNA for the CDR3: TGTGCCAGCAGTCAGGACAGGGGCGGCAATCAGCCCCAGCATTTT.

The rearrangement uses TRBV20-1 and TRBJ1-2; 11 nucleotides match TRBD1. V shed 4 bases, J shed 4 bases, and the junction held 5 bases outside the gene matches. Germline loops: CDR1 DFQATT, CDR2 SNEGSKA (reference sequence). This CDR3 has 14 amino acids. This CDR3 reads CSAITGTGGYGYTF. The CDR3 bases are TGCAGTGCTATTACCGGGACAGGGGGCTATGGCTACACCTTC.

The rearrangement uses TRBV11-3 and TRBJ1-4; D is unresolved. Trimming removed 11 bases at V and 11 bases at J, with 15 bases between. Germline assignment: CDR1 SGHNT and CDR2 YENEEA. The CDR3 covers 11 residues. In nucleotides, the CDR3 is TGTGCCCCCAGCCCGCAGCTGAAACTGTTTTTT. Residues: CAPSPQLKLFF.

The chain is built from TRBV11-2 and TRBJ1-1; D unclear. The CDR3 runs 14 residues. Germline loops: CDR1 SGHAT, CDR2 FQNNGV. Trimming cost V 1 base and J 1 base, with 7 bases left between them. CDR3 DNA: TGTGCCAGCAGCTTAGCAGGCCCGAACACTGAAGCTTTCTTT. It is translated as CASSLAGPNTEAFF.

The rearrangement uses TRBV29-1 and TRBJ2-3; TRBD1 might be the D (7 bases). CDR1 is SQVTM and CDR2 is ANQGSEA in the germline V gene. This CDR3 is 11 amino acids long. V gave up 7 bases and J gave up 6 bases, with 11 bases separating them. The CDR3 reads CSGQGGDTQYF. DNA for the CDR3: TGCAGCGGACAGGGAGGTGATACGCAGTATTTT.

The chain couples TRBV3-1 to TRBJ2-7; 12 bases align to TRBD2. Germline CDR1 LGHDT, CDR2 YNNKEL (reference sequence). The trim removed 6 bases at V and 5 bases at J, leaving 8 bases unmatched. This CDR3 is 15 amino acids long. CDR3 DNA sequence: TGTGCCAGCAGTCGTCTAGCGGGAGGGCCAGACGAGCAGTACTTC. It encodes CASSRLAGGPDEQYF.

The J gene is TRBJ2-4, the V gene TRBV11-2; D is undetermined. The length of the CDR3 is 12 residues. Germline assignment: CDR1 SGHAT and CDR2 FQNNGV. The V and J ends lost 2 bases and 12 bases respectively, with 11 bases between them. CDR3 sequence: CASSLPGLPQYF. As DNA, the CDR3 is TGTGCCAGCAGCTTACCCGGGCTACCTCAGTACTTC.

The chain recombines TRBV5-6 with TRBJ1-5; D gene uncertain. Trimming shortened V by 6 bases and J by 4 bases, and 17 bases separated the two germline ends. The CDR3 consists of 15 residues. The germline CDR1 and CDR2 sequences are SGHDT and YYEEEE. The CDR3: CASTVTSGANQPQHF. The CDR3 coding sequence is TGTGCCAGCACCGTAACGTCCGGCGCTAATCAGCCCCAGCATTTT.

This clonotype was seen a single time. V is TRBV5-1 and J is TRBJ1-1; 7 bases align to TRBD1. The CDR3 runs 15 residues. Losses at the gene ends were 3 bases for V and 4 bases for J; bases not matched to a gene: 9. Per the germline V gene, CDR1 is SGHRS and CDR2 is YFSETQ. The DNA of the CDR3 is TGCGCCAGCAGCTCCGAAGCAGGGGGGAGCACTGAAGCTTTCTTT. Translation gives CASSSEAGGSTEAFF. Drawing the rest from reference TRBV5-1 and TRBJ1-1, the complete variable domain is KAGVTQTPRYLIKTRGQQVTLSCSPISGHRSVSWYQQTPGQGLQFLFEYFSETQRNKGNFPGRFSGRQFSNSRSEMNVSTLELGDSALYLCASSSEAGGSTEAFFGQGTRLTVV.

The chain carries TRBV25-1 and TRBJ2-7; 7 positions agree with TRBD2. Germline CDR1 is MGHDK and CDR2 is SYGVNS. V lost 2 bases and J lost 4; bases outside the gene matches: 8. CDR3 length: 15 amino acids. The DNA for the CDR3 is TGTGCCAGCAGTGAAGGGGGGGTGAGAGGGTACGAGCAGTACTTC. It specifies CASSEGGVRGYEQYF.

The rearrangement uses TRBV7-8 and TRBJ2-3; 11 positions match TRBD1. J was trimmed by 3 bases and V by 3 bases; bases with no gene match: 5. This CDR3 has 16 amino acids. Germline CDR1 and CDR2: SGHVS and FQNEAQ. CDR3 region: CASSFAGTGGTDTQYF. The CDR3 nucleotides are TGTGCCAGCAGCTTCGCCGGGACAGGGGGAACAGATACGCAGTATTTT. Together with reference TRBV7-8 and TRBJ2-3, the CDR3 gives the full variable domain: GAGVSQSPRYKVAKRGQDVALRCDPISGHVSLFWYQQALGQGPEFLTYFQNEAQLDKSGLPSDRFFAERPEGSVSTLKIQRTQQEDSAVYLCASSFAGTGGTDTQYFGPGTRLTVL.

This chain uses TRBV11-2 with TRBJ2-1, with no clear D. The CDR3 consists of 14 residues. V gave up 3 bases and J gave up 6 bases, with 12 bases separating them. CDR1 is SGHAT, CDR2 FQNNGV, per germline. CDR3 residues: CASSFRTRVNEQFF. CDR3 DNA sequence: TGTGCCAGCAGCTTTCGCACCAGAGTCAATGAGCAGTTCTTC.

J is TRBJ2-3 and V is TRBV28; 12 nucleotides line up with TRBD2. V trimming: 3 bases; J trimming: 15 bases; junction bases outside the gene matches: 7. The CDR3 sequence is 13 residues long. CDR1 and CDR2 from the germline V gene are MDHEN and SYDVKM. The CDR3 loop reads CASSFRTSGVNYF. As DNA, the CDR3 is TGTGCCAGCAGTTTTCGGACTAGCGGGGTTAATTATTTT.

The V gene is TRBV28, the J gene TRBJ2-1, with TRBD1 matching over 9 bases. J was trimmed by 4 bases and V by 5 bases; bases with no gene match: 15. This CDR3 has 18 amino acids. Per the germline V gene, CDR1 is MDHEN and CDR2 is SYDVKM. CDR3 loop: CASSAQQGARGLYNEQFF. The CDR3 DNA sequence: TGTGCCAGCAGTGCCCAACAGGGGGCTCGCGGGCTTTACAATGAGCAGTTCTTC.

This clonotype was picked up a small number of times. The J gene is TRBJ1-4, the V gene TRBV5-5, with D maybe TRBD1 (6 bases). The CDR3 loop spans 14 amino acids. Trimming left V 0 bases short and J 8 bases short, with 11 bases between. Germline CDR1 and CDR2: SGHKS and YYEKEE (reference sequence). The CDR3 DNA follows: TGTGCCAGCAGCTTGGTAGGGGGTGAAGAAAAACTGTTTTTT. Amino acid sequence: CASSLVGGEEKLFF.

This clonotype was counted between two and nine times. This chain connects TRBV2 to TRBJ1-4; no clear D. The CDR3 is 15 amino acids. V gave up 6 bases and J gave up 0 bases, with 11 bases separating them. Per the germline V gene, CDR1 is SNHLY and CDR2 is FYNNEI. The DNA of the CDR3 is TGTGCCAGCAGCCAAAACAGAGCAACTAATGAAAAACTGTTTTTT. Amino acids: CASSQNRATNEKLFF.